Detailed here is one T cell receptor (beta chain). The data belong to a study of cytomegalovirus exposure and HLA in healthy donors. PCR employed 60 Vbeta and 13 Jbeta primers. Method: immunoSEQ multiplex PCR; TCRdb's copy keeps in-frame clones and lacks some. The sample holds about 140,000 clones, roughly 80% seen once. Between the trimmed V and J ends, which lost 6 bases and 2 bases, there was a span of 13 bases. In germline, CDR1 is SNHLY, CDR2 FYNNEI. The CDR3 runs 15 residues. The clonotype originates from a woman aged 40 to 55 in good health and CMV-seronegative. The sequencing input was PBMCs. The J gene is TRBJ2-2, the V gene TRBV2; maybe TRBD1 (5 bases). CDR3 bases: TGTGCCAGCAGGATGGGCAGGGCAAACACCGGGGAGCTGTTTTTT. Residues: CASRMGRANTGELFF.